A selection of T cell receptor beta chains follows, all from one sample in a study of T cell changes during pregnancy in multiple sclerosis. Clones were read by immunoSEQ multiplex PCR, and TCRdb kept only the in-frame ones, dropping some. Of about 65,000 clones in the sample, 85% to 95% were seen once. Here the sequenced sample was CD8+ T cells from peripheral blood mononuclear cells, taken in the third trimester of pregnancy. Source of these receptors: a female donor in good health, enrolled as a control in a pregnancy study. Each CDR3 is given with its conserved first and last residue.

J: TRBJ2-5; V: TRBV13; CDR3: CASSFPPHSAQETQYF
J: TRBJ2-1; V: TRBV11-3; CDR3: CASSLLAGDNEQFF
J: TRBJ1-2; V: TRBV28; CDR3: CASSLQGSGANYGYTF
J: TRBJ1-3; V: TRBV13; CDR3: CASSLPGETGNTIYF
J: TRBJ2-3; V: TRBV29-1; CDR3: CSVVEAGGPDTQYF
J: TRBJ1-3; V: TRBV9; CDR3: CASSPGGDTIYF
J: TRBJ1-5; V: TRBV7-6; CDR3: CASSLKGGIGQPQHF
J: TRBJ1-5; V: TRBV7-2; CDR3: CASTLGGQPQHF
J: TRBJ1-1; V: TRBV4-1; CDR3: CASSQGPGMNTEAFF
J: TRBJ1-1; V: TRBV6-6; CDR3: CASSYSDTEAFF
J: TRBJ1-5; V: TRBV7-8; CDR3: CASSLHRVGQPQHF
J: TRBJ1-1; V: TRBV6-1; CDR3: CASSWDTLNTEAFF
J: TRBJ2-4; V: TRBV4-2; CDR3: CASSQEPSLVTGENIQYF
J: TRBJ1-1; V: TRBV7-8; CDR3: CASSILGQGLMNTEAFF
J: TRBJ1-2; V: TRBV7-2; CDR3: CASSLAFGTGDGYTF
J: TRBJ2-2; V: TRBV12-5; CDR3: CASGLVLGTDTANTGELFF
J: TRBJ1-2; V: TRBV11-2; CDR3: CASSPLMRQGGPNYGYTF
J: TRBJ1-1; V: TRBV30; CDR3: CAWSVLAEDTEAFF
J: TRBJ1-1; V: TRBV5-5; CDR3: CASSLAENTEAFF
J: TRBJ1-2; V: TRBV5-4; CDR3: CASSLTGAEGYTF
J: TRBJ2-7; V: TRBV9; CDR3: CASSAGLAGGQYF
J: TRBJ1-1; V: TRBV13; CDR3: CASSFVAPPYTEAFF
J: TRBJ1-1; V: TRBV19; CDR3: CASSVGDMNTEAFF
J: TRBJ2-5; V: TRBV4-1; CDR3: CASSQDPGSRETQYF
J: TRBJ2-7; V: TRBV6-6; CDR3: CASSPGQGFSYEQYF
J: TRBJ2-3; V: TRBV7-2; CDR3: CASSREGSTDTQYF
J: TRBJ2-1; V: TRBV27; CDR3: CASSYQGAGNEQFF
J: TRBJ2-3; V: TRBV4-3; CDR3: CASSQERGGADTQYF
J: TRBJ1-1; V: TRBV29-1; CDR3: CSAAGMTGVDTEAFF
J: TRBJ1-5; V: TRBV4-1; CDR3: CASSQDEGLNQPQHF
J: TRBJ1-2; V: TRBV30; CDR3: CAWERRVGAYGYTF
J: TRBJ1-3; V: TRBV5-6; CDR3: CASSLEGHFSGNTIYF
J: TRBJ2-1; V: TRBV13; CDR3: CASSQNGGASYNEQFF
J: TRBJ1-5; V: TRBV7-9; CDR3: CASSAGPTGGQPQHF
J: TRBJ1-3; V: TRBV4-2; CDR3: CASSPGSLLELGHSGNTIYF
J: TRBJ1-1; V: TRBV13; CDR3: CASSPRGLNIIAFF
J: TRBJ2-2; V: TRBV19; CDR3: CASSPRGGGGELFF
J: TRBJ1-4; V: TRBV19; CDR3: CASSIAAPKDYSNEKLFF
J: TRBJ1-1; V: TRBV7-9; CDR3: CASSLLSGAKTEAFF
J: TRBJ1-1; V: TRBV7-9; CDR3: CASSEDRGHNTEAFF
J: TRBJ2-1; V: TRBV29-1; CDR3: CSASLVAFADEQFF
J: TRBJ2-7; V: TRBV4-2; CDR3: CASSPFSSSGGRYEQYF
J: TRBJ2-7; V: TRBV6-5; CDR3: CAARNGEVFYEQYF
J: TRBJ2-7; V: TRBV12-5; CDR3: CASGFVRYEQYF
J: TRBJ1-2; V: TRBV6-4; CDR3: CASSDPHDRGMRNYGYTF
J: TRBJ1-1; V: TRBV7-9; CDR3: CASSPRGQPNTEAFF
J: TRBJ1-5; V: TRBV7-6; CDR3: CASSLEGRNQPQHF
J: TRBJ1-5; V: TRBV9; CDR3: CASSPGGSVDQPQHF
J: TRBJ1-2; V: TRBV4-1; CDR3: CASSQDTPGDYGYTF
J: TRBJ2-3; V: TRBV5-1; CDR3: CASSLDLGADTQYF
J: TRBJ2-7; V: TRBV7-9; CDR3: CASSFGGGAYEQYF
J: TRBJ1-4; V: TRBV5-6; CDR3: CASSLEGQDRNEKLFF
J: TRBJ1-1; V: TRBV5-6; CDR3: CASSYLTAARTEAFF